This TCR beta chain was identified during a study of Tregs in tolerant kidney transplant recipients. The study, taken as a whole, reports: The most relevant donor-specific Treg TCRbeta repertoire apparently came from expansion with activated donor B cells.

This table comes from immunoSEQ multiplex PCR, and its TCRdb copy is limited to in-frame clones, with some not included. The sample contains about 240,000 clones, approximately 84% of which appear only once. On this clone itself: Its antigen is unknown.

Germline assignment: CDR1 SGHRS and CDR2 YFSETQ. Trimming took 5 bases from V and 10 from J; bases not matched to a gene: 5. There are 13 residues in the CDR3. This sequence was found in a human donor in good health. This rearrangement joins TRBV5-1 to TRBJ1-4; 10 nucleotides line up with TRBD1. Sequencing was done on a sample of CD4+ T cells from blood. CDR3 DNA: TGCGCCAGCAGTTCCGGACAGGGGGGAAAACTGTTTTTT. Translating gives CASSSGQGGKLFF.